This TCR beta chain was identified during a study of T cell repertoires in cytomegalovirus infection. Study details: Matching HLA type, along with CMV infection, was indicated by public TCR beta signatures.

TCRdb re-derived calls from the reads in MiXCR, one entry per CDR3 protein. The sample consists of 480,000 or so distinct CDR3 sequences, approximately 10% of them appearing once. Broader study findings: Adding up the frequency of public TCR beta families identified people who carried CMV plus the relevant HLA. The response measured ex vivo was dominated by TCR beta clonotypes (HLA-C-restricted and CMV-specific).

The V end was cut by 5 bases, the J end by 0 bases, with 7 bases between. The CDR3 is made up of 13 amino acids. This clonotype was picked up many times. Antigen: not known. The sequenced sample was PBMCs. This TCR was recovered from a human donor in good health (CMV status not recorded). Some clones in this sample may be carry-over from other donors' samples. This chain connects TRBV12-3 or TRBV12-4 to TRBJ1-1; D uncertain. CDR3 bases: TGTGCCAGCAGTATATCTCTGAACACTGAAGCTTTCTTT. It codes for CASSISLNTEAFF.